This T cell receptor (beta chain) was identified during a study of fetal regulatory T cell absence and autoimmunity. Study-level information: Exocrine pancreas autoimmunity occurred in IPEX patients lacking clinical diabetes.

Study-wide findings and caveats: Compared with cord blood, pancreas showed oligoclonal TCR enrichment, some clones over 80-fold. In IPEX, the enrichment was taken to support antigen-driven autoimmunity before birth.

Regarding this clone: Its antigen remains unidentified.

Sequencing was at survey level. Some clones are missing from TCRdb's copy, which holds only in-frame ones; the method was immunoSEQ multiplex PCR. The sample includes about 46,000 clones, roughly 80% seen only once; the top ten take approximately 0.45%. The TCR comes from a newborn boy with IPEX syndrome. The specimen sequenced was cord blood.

The CDR3 spells CASSPDLNQGEQYF. CDR3 DNA sequence: TGTGCCAGCAGTCCGGACCTCAATCAAGGAGAGCAGTACTTC. The V gene is TRBV25-1, the J gene TRBJ2-7; D ambiguous. Germline V gene data show CDR1 as MGHDK and CDR2 as SYGVNS. V lost 5 bases and J 7 bases, leaving 18 bases between the germline ends. The CDR3 runs 14 residues.